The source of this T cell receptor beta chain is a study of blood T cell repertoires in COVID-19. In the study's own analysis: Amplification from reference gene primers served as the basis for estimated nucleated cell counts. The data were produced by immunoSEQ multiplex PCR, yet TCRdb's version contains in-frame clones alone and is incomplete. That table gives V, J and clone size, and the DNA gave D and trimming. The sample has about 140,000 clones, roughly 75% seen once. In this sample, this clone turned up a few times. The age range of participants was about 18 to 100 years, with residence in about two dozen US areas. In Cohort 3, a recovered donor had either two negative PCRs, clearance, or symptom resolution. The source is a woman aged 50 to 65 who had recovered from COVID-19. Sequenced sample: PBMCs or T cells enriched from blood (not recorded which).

CDR3 loop: CASSFSQHEQYF. The CDR3 nucleotides are TGTGCCAGCAGCTTTAGCCAACACGAGCAGTACTTC. The chain couples TRBV7-2 to TRBJ2-7; D gene uncertain. Trimming removed 3 bases from V and 5 bases from J, with 8 bases in between. Germline-derived CDR1 and CDR2 are SGHTA and FQGNSA. The CDR3 is made up of 12 amino acids.